This T cell receptor (beta chain) was sequenced during a study of T and B cells in COVID-19 patients. Whole-study context: Blood was sampled from COVID-19 patients who were either actively infected or recovered.

Multiplex PCR with BIOMED2 TRB-A/B primer pools amplified TRB rearrangements. TCRdb reanalysed the multiplex PCR reads using MiXCR and keeps one entry per CDR3 protein. The data contain about 20,000 distinct CDR3 sequences, 29% of them seen just once; the ten biggest clones take up 2.5% to 3%. This clonotype is medium-sized. Each TRB amplification used about 220-500 ng of genomic DNA from blood. Trimming took 4 bases from V and 8 from J, leaving 15 bases between them. CDR3 length: 14 residues. CDR1 LNHDA and CDR2 SQIVND come from the germline V gene (reference sequence). J is TRBJ2-1 and V is TRBV19; D unresolved. The receptor was derived from a human donor who had recovered from COVID-19. Sequenced input: blood. The CDR3 here is CASSSHPGADEQFF. CDR3 coding DNA: TGTGCCAGTAGTAGTCATCCGGGCGCGGATGAGCAGTTCTTC.